This T cell receptor beta chain is from a study of blood T cells in healthy people across ages. Study findings and constraints: Estimated diversity that came from one million T cells was considered an underestimate. Correlation between TCR beta diversity and naive T cell percentage was strong.

Alongside a J-beta primer mix, a sample-barcoded 5' primer served in a second PCR lasting about 7 to 12 cycles. TCRdb used MiXCR to reprocess the 5' RACE reads, holding one entry per CDR3 protein. The table lists hundreds of thousands of distinct CDR3 sequences, 29% of them singletons, with 17% in the top ten. This clonotype was counted ten times or more. Its target is not known. The CDR3 length is 16 residues. Trimming removed 1 base from V and 5 bases from J, with 16 bases in between. From germline, CDR1 is SGHRS and CDR2 YFSETQ. V is TRBV5-1 and J is TRBJ2-1, with D possibly called TRBD1 or TRBD2 (5 bases each). The source material was blood. The receptor comes from a woman older than 75 in good health. The CDR3 coding sequence is TGCGCCAGCAGCTTGCCGGGGACGGGTACTAACAATGAGCAGTTCTTC. This gives the protein CASSLPGTGTNNEQFF.